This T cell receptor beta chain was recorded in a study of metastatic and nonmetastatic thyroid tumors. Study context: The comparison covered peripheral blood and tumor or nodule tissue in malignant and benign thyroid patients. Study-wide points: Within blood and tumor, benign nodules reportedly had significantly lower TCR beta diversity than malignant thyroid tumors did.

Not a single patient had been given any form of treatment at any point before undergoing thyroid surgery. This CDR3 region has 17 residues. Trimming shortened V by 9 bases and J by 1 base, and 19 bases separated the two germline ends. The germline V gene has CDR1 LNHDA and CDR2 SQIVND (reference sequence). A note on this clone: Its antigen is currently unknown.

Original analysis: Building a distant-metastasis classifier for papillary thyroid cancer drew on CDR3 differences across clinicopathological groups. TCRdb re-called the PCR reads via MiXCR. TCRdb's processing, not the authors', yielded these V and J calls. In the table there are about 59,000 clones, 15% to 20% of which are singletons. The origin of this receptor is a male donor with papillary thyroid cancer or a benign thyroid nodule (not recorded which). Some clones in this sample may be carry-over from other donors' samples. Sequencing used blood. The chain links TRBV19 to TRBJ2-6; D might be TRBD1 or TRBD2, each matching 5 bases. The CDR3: CASTTWGGLSGANVLTF. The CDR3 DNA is TGTGCCAGCACTACGTGGGGCGGACTTTCTGGGGCCAACGTCCTGACTTTC. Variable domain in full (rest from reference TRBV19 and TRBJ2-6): DGGITQSPKYLFRKEGQNVTLSCEQNLNHDAMYWYRQDPGQGLRLIYYSQIVNDFQKGDIAEGYSVSREKKESFPLTVTSAQKNPTAFYLCASTTWGGLSGANVLTFGAGSRLTVL.